The sequence of this T cell receptor (beta chain) was determined in a study of blood T cell repertoires in COVID-19. Germline lookup yields CDR1 SGHTA and CDR2 FQGNSA. Trimming removed 4 bases at V and 1 base at J, with 8 bases between. The CDR3 contains 13 residues. TCRdb's copy holds only in-frame clones and misses some; the assay was immunoSEQ multiplex PCR. The table records 60,000 to 75,000 clones, around four fifths of them present only once. Sequencing input: peripheral blood. The sequence derives from a human donor in a cohort sampled during active COVID-19. This chain connects TRBV7-2 to TRBJ2-7; tentative D call: TRBD1 (6 bases). The CDR3 coding sequence is TGTGCCAGCAGCTCACAGGGATCCTACGAGCAGTACTTC. It specifies CASSSQGSYEQYF.